Listed here are 20 T cell receptor beta chains from one sample, sequenced in a study of CD8 T cells in ankylosing spondylitis. TCRdb called the 5' RACE reads again in MiXCR, with one record for every CDR3 protein. The sample has about 250,000 distinct CDR3 sequences; 18% are singletons. The material sequenced was blood, either unsorted or a sorted T cell fraction (not recorded which). Receptor source: a male donor with ankylosing spondylitis or in good health (not recorded which).

This clonotype showed up just a few times. The genes are TRBV29-1 and TRBJ2-1, with D perhaps TRBD2 (6 bases). V gave up 6 bases and J gave up 5 bases, with 20 bases separating them. This CDR3 is built from 15 residues. Germline lookup yields CDR1 SQVTM and CDR2 ANQGSEA. CDR3 sequence: CSVGSSVDLDNEQFF. The CDR3 DNA reads TGCAGCGTGGGATCTAGCGTCGATCTGGACAATGAGCAGTTCTTC.

CDR3 sequence (DNA): TGCGCCAGCAGCTTGGAGGGAGTTCACGGGGAGCTGTTTTTT. Amino acids: CASSLEGVHGELFF. The chain combines TRBV5-1 with TRBJ2-2; maybe TRBD2 (5 bases). This CDR3 region has 14 residues. Germline loops: CDR1 SGHRS, CDR2 YFSETQ. Trimming removed 0 bases at V and 7 bases at J, with 10 bases between.

This clonotype has a handful of counts. This chain connects TRBV7-9 to TRBJ1-6; 9 bases match TRBD1. Trimming took 4 bases from V and 7 from J; bases not matched to a gene: 2. The CDR3 length is 14 residues. The germline CDR1 and CDR2 sequences are SEHNR and FQNEAQ (reference sequence). CDR3 coding DNA: TGTGCCAGCAGCTCCGGACAGGGGAATTCACCCCTCCACTTT. Amino acids: CASSSGQGNSPLHF.

J is TRBJ1-5 and V is TRBV2; D is ambiguous. This CDR3 contains 15 residues. V shed 2 bases and J shed 0 bases, with 8 bases lying between them. CDR1 and CDR2 from the germline V gene are SNHLY and FYNNEI. CDR3: CASSENGLSNQPQHF. In nucleotides, the CDR3 is TGTGCCAGCAGTGAAAACGGGCTTAGCAATCAGCCCCAGCATTTT.

This clonotype has only a few counts. The gene calls are TRBV19 and TRBJ2-6, with TRBD1 matching over 8 bases. The CDR3 has 15 residues. The J segment lost 2 bases and the V segment lost 6 bases, leaving 3 bases of the junction unmatched. CDR1 and CDR2 from the germline V gene are LNHDA and SQIVND (reference sequence). Here the CDR3 reads CASRMTGAGANVLTF. CDR3 coding DNA: TGTGCCAGTAGGATGACAGGGGCTGGGGCCAACGTCCTGACTTTC.

This clonotype was counted a few times. The gene calls are TRBV5-6 and TRBJ2-1; the match to TRBD2 covers 8 bases. Germline V gene data show CDR1 as SGHDT and CDR2 as YYEEEE. The junction had 13 bases not matched to a gene; V was cut back by 2 bases and J by 6 bases. The CDR3 is 17 amino acids. The CDR3 loop reads CASSFLRFSGKSNEQFF. The CDR3 DNA reads TGTGCCAGCAGCTTTCTAAGGTTTAGCGGGAAGTCCAATGAGCAGTTCTTC.

Remarks on this clonotype: Germline is not matched at one junction end, which may reflect a read error. This chain's CDR3 is CASSQVLADYEQCF. In DNA form, the CDR3 reads TGCGCCAGCAGCCAAGTTTTAGCGGACTACGAGCAGTGCTTC. The rearrangement links TRBV4-3 to TRBJ2-7; TRBD2 is a possible D gene (6 bases). This CDR3 is 14 amino acids long. CDR1 is LGHNA and CDR2 is YSLEER in the germline V gene.

This clonotype was seen at least ten times. The rearrangement uses TRBV4-3 and TRBJ2-7; a possible D gene is TRBD1 (6 bases). The CDR3 is made up of 15 amino acids. The germline CDR1 and CDR2 sequences are LGHNA and YSLEER. Between the trimmed V and J ends, which lost 1 base and 2 bases, there was a span of 12 bases. This chain's CDR3 is CASSQGAGTTYEQYF. In DNA, the CDR3 is TGCGCCAGCAGCCAAGGCGCTGGGACAACCTACGAGCAGTACTTC.

This clonotype was picked up many times. The chain uses TRBV29-1 and TRBJ2-7; the match to TRBD2 covers 9 bases. The CDR3 has 14 residues. Trimming at V came to 5 bases and at J to 5 bases, leaving 10 bases not matched to a gene. Germline-derived CDR1 and CDR2 are SQVTM and ANQGSEA. CDR3 bases: TGCAGCGTTTCAGGCGGGAGGGTTTCCCACGAGCAGTACTTC. Translating it yields CSVSGGRVSHEQYF.

This sequence joins TRBV4-1 and TRBJ2-1; TRBD2 matches at 8 bases. V dropped 3 bases and J dropped 7; count of bases not matched to a gene: 11. The CDR3 contains 16 residues. Looked up from germline, CDR1 is MGHRA and CDR2 is YSYEKL. The CDR3 loop is CASSQTPAGEWNEQFF. CDR3 nucleotides: TGCGCCAGCAGCCAGACCCCAGCGGGAGAGTGGAATGAGCAGTTCTTC.

This clonotype was seen only a few times. The gene calls are TRBV7-2 and TRBJ2-2; 14 bases match TRBD2. The V and J ends lost 0 bases and 1 base, in that order; junction bases with no gene match: 4. The CDR3 length is 19 residues. Germline V gene lookup returns CDR1 SGHTA and CDR2 FQGNSA. The CDR3 region is CASSLAGLAGGRNTGELFF. The CDR3 nucleotides read TGTGCCAGCAGCTTAGCTGGACTAGCGGGAGGAAGGAACACCGGGGAGCTGTTTTTT.

This clonotype was observed a few times. CDR3 amino acids: CASSNDGGFRETQYF. The CDR3 region has the DNA TGTGCCAGCAGTAATGACGGTGGGTTTCGAGAGACCCAGTACTTC. This chain joins TRBV28 and TRBJ2-5; D gene unclear. The germline V gene encodes CDR1 MDHEN and CDR2 SYDVKM. The CDR3 loop spans 15 amino acids. V was clipped by 5 bases and J by 4 bases, with 17 bases between them.

This clonotype was counted many times. This chain uses TRBV6-1 with TRBJ2-1, with 10 positions matching TRBD2. The trim removed 6 bases at V and 5 bases at J, leaving 10 bases unmatched. The CDR3 consists of 16 residues. Germline values: CDR1 MNHNS, CDR2 SASEGT. CDR3 coding DNA: TGTGCCAGCAGCCTTGGAAGCGGGAGGGTAAACAATGAGCAGTTCTTC. Amino acid sequence: CASSLGSGRVNNEQFF.

This clonotype was detected a few times. This chain links TRBV7-9 with TRBJ2-7; D perhaps matches TRBD2 (5 bases). CDR1 and CDR2 from the germline V gene are SEHNR and FQNEAQ (reference sequence). This CDR3 has 15 residues. Trimming took off 4 bases at V and 6 bases at J, with 19 bases between the two ends. CDR3 sequence: CASSSRTAVPAEQYF. The CDR3 coding sequence is TGTGCCAGCAGCTCCCGGACTGCCGTTCCAGCCGAGCAGTACTTC.

In this sample, this clonotype turned up a few times. This sequence joins TRBV29-1 and TRBJ2-1; TRBD1 is a possible D gene (6 bases). Trimming took off 7 bases at V and 0 bases at J, with 19 bases between the two ends. The CDR3 has 16 amino acids. From germline, CDR1 is SQVTM and CDR2 ANQGSEA. The CDR3 region has the DNA TGCAGCGCTCTGGGGGCCTACTCGGACTCCTACAATGAGCAGTTCTTC. Amino acids: CSALGAYSDSYNEQFF.

The chain couples TRBV15 to TRBJ2-4, with no clear D. V was trimmed by 0 bases and J by 3 bases, leaving 18 bases between them. CDR1 LNHNV and CDR2 YYDKDF come from the germline V gene (reference sequence). The CDR3 consists of 18 residues. The CDR3 protein is CATSRDSARLWGKNIQYF. The CDR3 DNA reads as TGTGCCACCAGCAGAGATTCGGCCAGGCTGTGGGGCAAAAACATTCAGTACTTC.

This clonotype has a handful of counts. The chain has TRBV6-2 or TRBV6-3 and TRBJ2-1; D not resolved. The CDR3 loop spans 11 amino acids. The V end was cut by 8 bases, the J end by 3 bases, with 5 bases between. Germline CDR1 reads MNHEY; CDR2 reads SVGEGT. CDR3 in amino acids: CASGVYNEQFF. CDR3 DNA sequence: TGTGCCAGCGGAGTCTACAATGAGCAGTTCTTC.

The genes are TRBV20-1 and TRBJ2-6; the match to TRBD2 covers 7 bases. V lost 3 bases to trimming and J lost 0 bases; unmatched junction nucleotides: 11. This CDR3 has 18 residues. Germline CDR1 reads DFQATT; CDR2 reads SNEGSKA (reference sequence). The CDR3 sequence: CSARLNGTTFSGANVLTF. CDR3 nucleotides: TGCAGTGCTAGGTTAAACGGGACTACCTTCTCTGGGGCCAACGTCCTGACTTTC.

This clonotype has just a few counts. The J gene is TRBJ1-3, the V gene TRBV4-1, with D unresolved. The CDR3 contains 20 residues. Germline V lookup: CDR1 MGHRA, CDR2 YSYEKL. V gave up 0 bases and J gave up 0 bases, with 21 bases separating them. This CDR3 reads CASSQDLVIGENHSGNTIYF. The DNA of the CDR3 is TGCGCCAGCAGCCAAGATTTGGTAATTGGGGAGAATCACTCTGGAAACACCATATATTTT.

Ten or more counts support this clonotype. The rearrangement joins TRBV5-1 to TRBJ2-2, with TRBD2 matching over 9 bases. Germline CDR1 is SGHRS and CDR2 is YFSETQ. The length of the CDR3 is 16 residues. V shed 4 bases and J 4 bases; nucleotides not matched to a gene: 8. The CDR3 nucleotides are TGCGCCAGCAGCCAACAGCGGGAGGAGGGCACCGGGGAGCTGTTTTTT. Translated, it gives CASSQQREEGTGELFF.